The clone carrying this TCR beta chain was detected a few times. The germline V and J ends were trimmed by 5 bases and 0 bases, with 14 bases remaining between them. CDR3 length equals 17 residues. Germline V gives CDR1 LNHDA, CDR2 SQIVND (reference sequence). These data are taken from a study of blood T cell repertoires in COVID-19. Data came from immunoSEQ multiplex PCR; TCRdb stores just in-frame clones and leaves some out. Of 150,000 to 200,000 clones in the sample, 83% are singletons; the top ten hold around 19%. The origin of this receptor is a woman aged 70-85 years who had recovered from COVID-19. V is TRBV19 and J is TRBJ2-6; D gene unclear. Material: peripheral blood. The CDR3 region has the DNA TGTGCCAGTAGTCCCAGCCCCTGGAGCTCTGGGGCCAACGTCCTGACTTTC. This translates into CASSPSPWSSGANVLTF.